This TCR beta chain was retrieved from a study of technical replicates of blood from a handful of donors. Repertoires were generated with immunoSEQ multiplex PCR, while TCRdb's copy carries only in-frame clones and drops some. The sample lists roughly 76,000 clones, 65% to 90% occurring once. CDR1 SGHAT and CDR2 FQNNGV come from the germline V gene. This CDR3 has 19 residues. V lost 0 bases, J lost 5 bases, and 8 bases stayed unmatched. The source is a human donor in good health. Some clones in this sample may be carry-over from other donors' samples. Sequenced material: PBMCs. The V gene is TRBV11-2, the J gene TRBJ2-3; 16 nucleotides match TRBD2. The CDR3 DNA reads as TGTGCCAGCAGCTTAGACGAAAGGGGACTAGCGGGGGGGCGAGATACGCAGTATTTT. Translated, it gives CASSLDERGLAGGRDTQYF.